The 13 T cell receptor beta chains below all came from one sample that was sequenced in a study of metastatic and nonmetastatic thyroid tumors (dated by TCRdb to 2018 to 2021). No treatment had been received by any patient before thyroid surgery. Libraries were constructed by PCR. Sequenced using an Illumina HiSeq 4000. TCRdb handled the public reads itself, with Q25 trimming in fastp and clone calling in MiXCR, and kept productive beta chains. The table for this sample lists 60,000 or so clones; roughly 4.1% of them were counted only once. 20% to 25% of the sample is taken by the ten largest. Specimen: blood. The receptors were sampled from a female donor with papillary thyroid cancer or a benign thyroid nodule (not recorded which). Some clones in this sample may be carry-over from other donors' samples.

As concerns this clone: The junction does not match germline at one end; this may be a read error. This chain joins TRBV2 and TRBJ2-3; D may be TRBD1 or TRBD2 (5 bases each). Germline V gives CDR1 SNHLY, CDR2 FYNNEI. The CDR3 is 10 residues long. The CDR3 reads CASGRDRIDF. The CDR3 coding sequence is TGTGCCAGCGGTAGGGACCGGATTGATTTT. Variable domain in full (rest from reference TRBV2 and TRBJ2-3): EPEVTQTPSHQVTQMGQEVILRCVPISNHLYFYWYRQILGQKVEFLVSFYNNEISEKSEIFDDQFSVERPDGSNFTLKIRSTKLEDSAMYFCASGRDRIDFGPGTRLTVL.

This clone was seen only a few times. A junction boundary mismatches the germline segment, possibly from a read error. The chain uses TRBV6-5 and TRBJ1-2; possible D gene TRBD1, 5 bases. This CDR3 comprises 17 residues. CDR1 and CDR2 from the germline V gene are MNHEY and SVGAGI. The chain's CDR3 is CASISSAGSGTNYRYTF. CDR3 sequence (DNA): TGTGCCAGCATTAGTTCGGCAGGGTCAGGGACTAACTATCGCTACACCTTC.

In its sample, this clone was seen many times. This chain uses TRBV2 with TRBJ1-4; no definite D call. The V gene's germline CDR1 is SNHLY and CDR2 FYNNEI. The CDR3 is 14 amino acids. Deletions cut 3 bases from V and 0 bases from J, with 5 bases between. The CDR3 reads CASSETTTNEKLFF. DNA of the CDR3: TGTGCCAGCAGTGAGACAACAACTAATGAAAAACTGTTTTTT.

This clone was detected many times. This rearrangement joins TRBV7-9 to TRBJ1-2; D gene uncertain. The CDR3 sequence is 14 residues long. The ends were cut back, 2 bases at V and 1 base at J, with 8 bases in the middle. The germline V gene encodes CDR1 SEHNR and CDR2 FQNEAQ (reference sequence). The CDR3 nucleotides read TGTGCCAGCAGCTTAATGGAGCTTAACTATGGCTACACCTTC. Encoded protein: CASSLMELNYGYTF.

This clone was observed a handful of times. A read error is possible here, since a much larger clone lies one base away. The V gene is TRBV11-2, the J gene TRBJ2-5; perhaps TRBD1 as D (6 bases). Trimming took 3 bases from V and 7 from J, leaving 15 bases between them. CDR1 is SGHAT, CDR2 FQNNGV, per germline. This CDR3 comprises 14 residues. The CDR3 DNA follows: TGTGCCAGCAGCTTGGGGACATCCACGGGGACCCAGTACTTC. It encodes CASSLGTSTGTQYF.

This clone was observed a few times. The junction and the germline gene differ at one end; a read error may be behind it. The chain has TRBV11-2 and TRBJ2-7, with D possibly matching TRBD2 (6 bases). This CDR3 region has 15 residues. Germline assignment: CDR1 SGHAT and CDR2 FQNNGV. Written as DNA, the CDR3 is TGTGCCAGCGGACAACCGGGACTCGGACGCTACCAGCAGTACTTC. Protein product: CASGQPGLGRYQQYF.

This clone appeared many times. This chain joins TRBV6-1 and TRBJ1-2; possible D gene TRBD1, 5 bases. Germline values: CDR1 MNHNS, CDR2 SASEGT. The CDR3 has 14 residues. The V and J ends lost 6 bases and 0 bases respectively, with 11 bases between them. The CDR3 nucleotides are TGTGCCAGCAGCAGGGAAGCAACTAACTATGGCTACACCTTC. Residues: CASSREATNYGYTF.

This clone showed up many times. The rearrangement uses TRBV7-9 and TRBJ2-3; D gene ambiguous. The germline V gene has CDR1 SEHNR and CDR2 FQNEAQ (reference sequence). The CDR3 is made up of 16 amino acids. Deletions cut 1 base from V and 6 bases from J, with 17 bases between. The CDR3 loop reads CASSLGFLPSGDTQYF. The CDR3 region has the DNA TGTGCCAGCAGCTTAGGGTTTTTGCCCTCCGGGGATACGCAGTATTTT. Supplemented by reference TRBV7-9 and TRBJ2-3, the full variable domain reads DTGVSQNPRHKITKRGQNVTFRCDPISEHNRLYWYRQTLGQGPEFLTYFQNEAQLEKSRLLSDRFSAERPKGSFSTLEIQRTEQGDSAMYLCASSLGFLPSGDTQYFGPGTRLTVL.

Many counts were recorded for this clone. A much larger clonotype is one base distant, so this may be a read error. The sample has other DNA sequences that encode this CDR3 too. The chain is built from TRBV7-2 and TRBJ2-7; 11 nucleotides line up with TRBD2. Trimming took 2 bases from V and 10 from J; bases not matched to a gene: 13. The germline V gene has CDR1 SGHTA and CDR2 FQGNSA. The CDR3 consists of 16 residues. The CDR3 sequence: CASSLSPRTSGSEQYF. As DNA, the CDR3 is TGTGCCAGCAGCTTATCCCCGAGGACTAGCGGGTCCGAACAGTACTTC.

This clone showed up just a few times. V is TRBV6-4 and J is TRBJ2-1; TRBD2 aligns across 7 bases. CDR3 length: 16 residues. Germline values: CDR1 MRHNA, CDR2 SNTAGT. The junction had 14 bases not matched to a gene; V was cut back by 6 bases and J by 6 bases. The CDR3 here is CASSVGVLAERNEQFF. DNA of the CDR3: TGTGCCAGCAGCGTCGGTGTGCTAGCGGAACGCAATGAGCAGTTCTTC.

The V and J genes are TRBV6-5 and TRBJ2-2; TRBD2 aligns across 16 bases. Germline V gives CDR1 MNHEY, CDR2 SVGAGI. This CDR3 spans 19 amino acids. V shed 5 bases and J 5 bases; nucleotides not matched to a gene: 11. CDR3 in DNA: TGTGCCAGCAGTCACTACCCGGGACTAGCGGGAGGGAGGACCGGGGAGCTGTTTTTT. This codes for CASSHYPGLAGGRTGELFF.

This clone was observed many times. The CDR3, as DNA: TGTGCCGGCGGATTGGCGGGAGAGGATGAGCAGTTCTTC. It specifies CAGGLAGEDEQFF. The chain uses TRBV28 and TRBJ2-1; 7 bases match TRBD2. Losses at the gene ends were 11 bases for V and 8 bases for J; bases not matched to a gene: 12. Germline V gene data show CDR1 as MDHEN and CDR2 as SYDVKM. The CDR3 is 13 residues long. The full variable domain, its missing parts supplied by reference TRBV28 and TRBJ2-1, is DVKVTQSSRYLVKRTGEKVFLECVQDMDHENMFWYRQDPGLGLRLIYFSYDVKMKEKGDIPEGYSVSREKKERFSLILESASTNQTSMYLCAGGLAGEDEQFFGPGTRLTVL.

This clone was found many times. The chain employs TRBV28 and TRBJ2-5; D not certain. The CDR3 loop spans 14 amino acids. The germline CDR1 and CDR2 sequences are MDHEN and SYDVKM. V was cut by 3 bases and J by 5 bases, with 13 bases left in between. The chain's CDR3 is CASSFHSSSETQYF. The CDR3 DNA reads TGTGCCAGCAGTTTTCACTCCAGCTCGGAGACCCAGTACTTC.